The clone carrying this TCR beta chain was counted at least ten times. The data belong to a study of identical twins. A universal primer site was added by template switching, and unique molecular identifiers were carried by the cDNA. TCRdb independently ran MiXCR on the 5' RACE reads; one entry per CDR3 protein. The table includes 500,000 to 700,000 distinct CDR3 sequences, around 7.5% detected once. The CDR3 covers 16 residues. Trimming left V 0 bases short and J 2 bases short, with 11 bases between. Germline V gene sequence: CDR1 SGHRS, CDR2 YFSETQ. The same specimen was also included in a second study, on yellow fever vaccine responses in identical twins.

The TCR originated in a woman between 18 and 29 years old in good health. Source material: PBMCs. The chain links TRBV5-1 to TRBJ2-2; possibly TRBD1 or TRBD2 for D (5 bases each). CDR3 coding DNA: TGCGCCAGCAGCTTGGGTGGGACCGTAAACACCGGGGAGCTGTTTTTT. Translation: CASSLGGTVNTGELFF.